This TCR beta chain appears in the sequencing data of a study of T cell repertoires in cytomegalovirus infection. Study-wide context: Through public TCR beta signatures, both CMV infection and matching HLA type were indicated. Study conclusions and caveats: The ex vivo response was dominated by HLA-C-restricted CMV-specific TCR beta clonotypes.

The CDR3 spans 17 residues. Per the germline V gene, CDR1 is SGHTA and CDR2 is FQGTGA. Trimming took off 3 bases at V and 0 bases at J, with 12 bases between the two ends. TCRdb itself ran the reads through MiXCR, one entry per CDR3 protein. The data contain about 150,000 distinct CDR3 sequences, 20% to 30% of them singletons. In this sample, this clonotype turned up a few times. Its target is not known. The material sequenced was PBMCs. The rearrangement uses TRBV7-3 and TRBJ2-6, with D possibly TRBD1 on 6 matching bases. This receptor was identified in a human donor in good health (CMV status not recorded). Some clones in this sample may be carry-over from other donors' samples. This CDR3 reads CASSFGQSSSGANVLTF. The CDR3 DNA sequence: TGTGCCAGCAGCTTCGGACAGTCCTCCTCTGGGGCCAACGTCCTGACTTTC.